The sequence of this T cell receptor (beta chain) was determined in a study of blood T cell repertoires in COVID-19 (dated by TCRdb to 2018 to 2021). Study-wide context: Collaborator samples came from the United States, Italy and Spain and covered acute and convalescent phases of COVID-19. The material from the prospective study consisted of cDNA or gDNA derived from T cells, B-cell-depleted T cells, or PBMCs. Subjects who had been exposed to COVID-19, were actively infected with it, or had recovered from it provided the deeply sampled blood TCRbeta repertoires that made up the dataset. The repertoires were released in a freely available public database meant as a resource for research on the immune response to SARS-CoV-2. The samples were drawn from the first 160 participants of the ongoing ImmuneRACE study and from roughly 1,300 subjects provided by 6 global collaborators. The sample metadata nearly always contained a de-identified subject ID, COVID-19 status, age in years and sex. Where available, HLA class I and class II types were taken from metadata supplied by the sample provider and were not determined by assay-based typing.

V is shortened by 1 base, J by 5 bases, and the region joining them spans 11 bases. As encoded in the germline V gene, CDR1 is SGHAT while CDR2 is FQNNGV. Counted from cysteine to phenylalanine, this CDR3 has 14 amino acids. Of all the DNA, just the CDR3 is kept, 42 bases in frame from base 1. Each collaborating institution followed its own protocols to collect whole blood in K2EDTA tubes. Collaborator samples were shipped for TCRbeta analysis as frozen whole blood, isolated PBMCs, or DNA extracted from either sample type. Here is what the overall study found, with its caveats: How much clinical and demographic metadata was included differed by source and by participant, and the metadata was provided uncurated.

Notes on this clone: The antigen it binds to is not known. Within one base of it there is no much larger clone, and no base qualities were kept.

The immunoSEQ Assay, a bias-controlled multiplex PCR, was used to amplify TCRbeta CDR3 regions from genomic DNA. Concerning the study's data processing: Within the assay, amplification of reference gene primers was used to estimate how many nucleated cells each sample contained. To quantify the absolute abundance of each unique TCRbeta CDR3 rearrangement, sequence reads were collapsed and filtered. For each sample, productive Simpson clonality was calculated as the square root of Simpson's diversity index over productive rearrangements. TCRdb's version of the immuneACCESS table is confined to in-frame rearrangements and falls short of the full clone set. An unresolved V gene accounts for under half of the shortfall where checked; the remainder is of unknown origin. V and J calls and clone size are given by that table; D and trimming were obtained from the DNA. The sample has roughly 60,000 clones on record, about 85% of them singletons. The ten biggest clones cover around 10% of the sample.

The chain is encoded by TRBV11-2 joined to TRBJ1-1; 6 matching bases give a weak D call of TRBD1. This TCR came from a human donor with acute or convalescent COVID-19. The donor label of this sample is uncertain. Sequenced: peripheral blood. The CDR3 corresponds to CASSLVQGRTEAFF. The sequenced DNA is TGTGCCAGCAGCTTAGTACAGGGAAGGACTGAAGCTTTCTTT.